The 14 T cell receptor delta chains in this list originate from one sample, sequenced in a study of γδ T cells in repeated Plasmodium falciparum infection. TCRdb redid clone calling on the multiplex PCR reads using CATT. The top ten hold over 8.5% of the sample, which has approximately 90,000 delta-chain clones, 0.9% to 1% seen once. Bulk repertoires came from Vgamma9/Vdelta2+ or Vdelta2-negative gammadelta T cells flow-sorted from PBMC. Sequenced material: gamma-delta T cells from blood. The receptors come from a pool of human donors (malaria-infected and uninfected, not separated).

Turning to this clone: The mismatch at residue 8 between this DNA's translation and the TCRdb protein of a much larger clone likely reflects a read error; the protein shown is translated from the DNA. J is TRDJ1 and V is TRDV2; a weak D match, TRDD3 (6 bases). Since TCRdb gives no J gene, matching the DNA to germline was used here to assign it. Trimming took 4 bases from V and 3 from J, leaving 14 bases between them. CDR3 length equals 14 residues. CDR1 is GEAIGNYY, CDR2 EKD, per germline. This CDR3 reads CACDLIMGADKLIF. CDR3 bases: TGTGCCTGTGATCTAATCATGGGGGCCGATAAACTCATCTTT.

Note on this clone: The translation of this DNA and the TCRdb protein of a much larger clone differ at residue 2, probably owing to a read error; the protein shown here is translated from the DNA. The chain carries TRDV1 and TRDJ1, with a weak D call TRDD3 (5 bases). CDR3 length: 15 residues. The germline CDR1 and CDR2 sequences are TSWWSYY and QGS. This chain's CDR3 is CSLWGRVSYTDKLIF. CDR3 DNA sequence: TGTTCTCTGTGGGGAAGAGTGTCGTACACCGATAAACTCATCTTT.

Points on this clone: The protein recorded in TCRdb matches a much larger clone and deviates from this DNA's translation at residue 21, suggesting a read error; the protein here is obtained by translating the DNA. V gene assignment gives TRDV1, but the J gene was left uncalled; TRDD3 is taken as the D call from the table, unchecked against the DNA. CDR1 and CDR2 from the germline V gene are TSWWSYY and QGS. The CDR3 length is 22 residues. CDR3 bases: TGTGCTCTTGGGGAACCCCCTGCCTTCCTACGAGAAGGTTTCTGGGGGACTCTTAAACTCACCTTT. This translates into CALGEPPAFLREGFWGTLKLTF.

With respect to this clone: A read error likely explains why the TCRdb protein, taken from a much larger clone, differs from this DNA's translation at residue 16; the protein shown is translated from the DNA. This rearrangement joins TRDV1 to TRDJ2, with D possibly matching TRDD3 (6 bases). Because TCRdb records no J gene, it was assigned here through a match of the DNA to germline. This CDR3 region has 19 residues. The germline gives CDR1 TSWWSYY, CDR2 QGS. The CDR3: CALGERGVFYWVLTAKLFF. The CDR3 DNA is TGTGCTCTTGGGGAACGGGGTGTCTTTTACTGGGTCCTGACAGCAAAACTCTTCTTT.

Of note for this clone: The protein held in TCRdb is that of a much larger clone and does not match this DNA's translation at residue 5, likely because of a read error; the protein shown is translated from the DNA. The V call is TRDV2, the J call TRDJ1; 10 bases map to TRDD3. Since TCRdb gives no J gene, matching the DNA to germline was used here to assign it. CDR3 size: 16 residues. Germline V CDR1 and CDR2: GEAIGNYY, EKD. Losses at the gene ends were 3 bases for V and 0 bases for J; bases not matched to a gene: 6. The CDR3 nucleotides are TGTGCCTGTGACTCACTGGGGGATTTGGACACCGATAAACTCATCTTT. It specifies CACDSLGDLDTDKLIF.

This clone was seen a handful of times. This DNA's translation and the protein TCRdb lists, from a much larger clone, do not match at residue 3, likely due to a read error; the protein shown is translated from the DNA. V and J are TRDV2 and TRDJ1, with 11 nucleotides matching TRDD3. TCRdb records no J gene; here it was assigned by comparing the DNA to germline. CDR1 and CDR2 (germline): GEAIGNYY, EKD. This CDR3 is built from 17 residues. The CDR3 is CATTSHWGIWDTDKLIF. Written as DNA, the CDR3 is TGTGCTACTACTAGTCACTGGGGGATATGGGACACCGATAAACTCATCTTT.

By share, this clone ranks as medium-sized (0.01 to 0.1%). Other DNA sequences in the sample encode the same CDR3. The CDR3 bases are TGTGCTCTTGGGGAAACTACTGGGGGATATTTGGATAAACTCATCTTT. Translated: CALGETTGGYLDKLIF. The genes are TRDV1 and TRDJ1, with TRDD3 identical over 11 bases. V was pared by 2 bases and J by 5 bases, with 7 bases of the junction left unmatched. CDR3 size: 16 residues. Germline values: CDR1 TSWWSYY, CDR2 QGS.

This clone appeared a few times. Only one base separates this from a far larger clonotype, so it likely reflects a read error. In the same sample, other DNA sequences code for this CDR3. Here the CDR3 DNA reads TGTGCCTGTGACACTGTCACTCCGGGTTACACCGATAAACTCATCTTT. This sequence encodes CACDTVTPGYTDKLIF. This chain connects TRDV2 to TRDJ1, with D uncertain. TCRdb offers no J gene call, so here the DNA was matched to germline to obtain one. V dropped 1 base and J dropped 0 bases, with 14 bases sitting between them. Germline CDR1 and CDR2: GEAIGNYY and EKD. This CDR3 comprises 16 residues.

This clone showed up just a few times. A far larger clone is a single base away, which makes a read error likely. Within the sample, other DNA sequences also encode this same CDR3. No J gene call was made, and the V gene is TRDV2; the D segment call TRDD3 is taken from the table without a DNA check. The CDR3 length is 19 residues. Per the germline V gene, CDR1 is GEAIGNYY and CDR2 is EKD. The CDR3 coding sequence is TGTGCCTGTGACACGGTACTACTGGGGGATACGCTGTACTCCGATAAACTCATCTTC. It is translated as CACDTVLLGDTLYSDKLIF.

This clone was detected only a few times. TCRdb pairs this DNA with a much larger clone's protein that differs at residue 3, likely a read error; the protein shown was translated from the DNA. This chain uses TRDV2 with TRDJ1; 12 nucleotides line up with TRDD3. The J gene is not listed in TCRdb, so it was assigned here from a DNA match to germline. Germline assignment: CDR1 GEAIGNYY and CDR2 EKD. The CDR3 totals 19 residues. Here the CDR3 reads CAYDTLPPGGYGSTDKLIF. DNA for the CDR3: TGTGCCTATGACACCCTGCCTCCTGGGGGATACGGAAGCACCGATAAACTCATCTTT.

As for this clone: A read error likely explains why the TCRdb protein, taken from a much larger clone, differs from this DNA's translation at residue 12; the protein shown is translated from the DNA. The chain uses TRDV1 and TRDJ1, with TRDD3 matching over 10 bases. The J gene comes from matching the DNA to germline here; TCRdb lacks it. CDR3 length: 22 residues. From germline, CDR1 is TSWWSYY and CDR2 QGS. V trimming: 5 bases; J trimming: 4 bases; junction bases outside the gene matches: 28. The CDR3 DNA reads TGTGCTCTTGGGAAAAGGTCCAACGGGGTCCCTGCTGGGGGATATCGAGACGATAAACTCATCTTT. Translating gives CALGKRSNGVPAGGYRDDKLIF.

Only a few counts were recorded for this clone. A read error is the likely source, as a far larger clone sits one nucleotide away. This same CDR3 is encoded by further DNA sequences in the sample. The CDR3: CALGYNLRRGIRVSDKLIF. In DNA, the CDR3 is TGTGCCCTTGGGTACAATCTACGGCGGGGGATACGTGTTTCCGATAAACTCATCTTT. This chain links TRDV1 with TRDJ1; TRDD3 agrees at 10 bases. TCRdb carries no J gene annotation; the J gene was assigned here by matching the DNA with germline. The CDR3 totals 19 residues. Germline-derived CDR1 and CDR2 are TSWWSYY and QGS.

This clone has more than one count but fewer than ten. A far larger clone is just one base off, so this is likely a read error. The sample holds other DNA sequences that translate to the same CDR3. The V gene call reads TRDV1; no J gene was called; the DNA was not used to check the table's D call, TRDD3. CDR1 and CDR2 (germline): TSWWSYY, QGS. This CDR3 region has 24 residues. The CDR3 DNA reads TGTGCTCTTGGGGAAGGGGTACCTACGATTGGCTGGGGGATACTCCCCAGGGGGACCGATAAGCTCATCTTT. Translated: CALGEGVPTIGWGILPRGTDKLIF.

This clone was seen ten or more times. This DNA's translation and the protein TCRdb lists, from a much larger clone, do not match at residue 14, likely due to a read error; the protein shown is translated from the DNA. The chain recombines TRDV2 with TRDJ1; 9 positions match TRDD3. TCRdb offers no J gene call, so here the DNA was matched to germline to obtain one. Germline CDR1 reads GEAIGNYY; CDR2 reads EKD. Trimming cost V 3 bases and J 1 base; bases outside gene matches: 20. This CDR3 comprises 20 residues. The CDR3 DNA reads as TGTGCCTGTGACCGTTCCGGCCATACTGGGGGACCATTTGGCACCGATAAACTCATCTTT. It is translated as CACDRSGHTGGPFGTDKLIF.